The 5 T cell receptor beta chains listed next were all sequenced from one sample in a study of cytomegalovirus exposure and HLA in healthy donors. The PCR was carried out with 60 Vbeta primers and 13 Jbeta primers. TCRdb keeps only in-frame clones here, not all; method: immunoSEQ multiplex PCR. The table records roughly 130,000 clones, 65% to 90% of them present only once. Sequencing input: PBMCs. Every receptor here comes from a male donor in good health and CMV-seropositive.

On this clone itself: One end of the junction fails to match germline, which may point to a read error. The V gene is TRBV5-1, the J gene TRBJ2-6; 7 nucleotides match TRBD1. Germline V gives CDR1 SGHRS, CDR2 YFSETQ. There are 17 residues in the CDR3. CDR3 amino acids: CASSRGQTSSGANGLTF. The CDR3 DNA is TGCGCCAGCAGCCGGGGACAGACCTCCTCTGGGGCCAACGGCCTGACTTTC.

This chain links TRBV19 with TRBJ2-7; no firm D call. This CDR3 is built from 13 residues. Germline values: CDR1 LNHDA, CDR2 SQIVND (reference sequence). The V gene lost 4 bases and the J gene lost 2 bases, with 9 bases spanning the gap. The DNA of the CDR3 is TGTGCCAGTAGTACCTACGGAGCCTACGAGCAGTACTTC. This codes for CASSTYGAYEQYF.

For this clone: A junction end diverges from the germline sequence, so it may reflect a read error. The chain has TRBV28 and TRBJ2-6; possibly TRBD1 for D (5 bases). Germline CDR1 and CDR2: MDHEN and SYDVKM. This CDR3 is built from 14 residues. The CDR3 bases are TGTGCCAGCAGTTTATCCGGTGGGGCCAACGGCCTGACTTTC. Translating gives CASSLSGGANGLTF. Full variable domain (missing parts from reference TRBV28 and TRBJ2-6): DVKVTQSSRYLVKRTGEKVFLECVQDMDHENMFWYRQDPGLGLRLIYFSYDVKMKEKGDIPEGYSVSREKKERFSLILESASTNQTSMYLCASSLSGGANGLTFGAGSRLTVL.

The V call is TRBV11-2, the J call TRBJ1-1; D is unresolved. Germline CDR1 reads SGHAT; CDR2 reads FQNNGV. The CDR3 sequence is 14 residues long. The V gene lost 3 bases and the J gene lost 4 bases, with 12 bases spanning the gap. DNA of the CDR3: TGTGCCAGCAGCTTTCAGATATCTTCCACTGAAGCTTTCTTT. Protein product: CASSFQISSTEAFF.

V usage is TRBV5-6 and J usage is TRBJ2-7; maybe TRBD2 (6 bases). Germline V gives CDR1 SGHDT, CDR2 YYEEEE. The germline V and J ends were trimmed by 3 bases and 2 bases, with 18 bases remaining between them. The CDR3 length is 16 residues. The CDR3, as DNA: TGTGCCAGCAGCTCCGCTGCCGGAGGGAGTCCCTACGAGCAGTACTTC. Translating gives CASSSAAGGSPYEQYF.